The sequence of this TCR beta chain was determined in a study of blood T cell repertoires in COVID-19. As for the study in general: Sites across the United States, Italy and Spain contributed samples from acute and convalescent COVID-19.

This CDR3 is 17 amino acids long. V lost 4 bases, J lost 0 bases, and 9 bases stayed unmatched. The germline CDR1 and CDR2 sequences are SGHVS and FNYEAQ. While infection was still active, Seattle patients were enrolled and then followed longitudinally. TCRdb's table, derived via immunoSEQ multiplex PCR, lists solely in-frame clones and lacks some. This table holds under 200,000 clones, more than 75% found once. The TCR comes from a woman aged 45-59 years with COVID-19, enrolled during active disease. The J gene is TRBJ2-3, the V gene TRBV7-6, with 8 bases matching TRBD2. Sequencing input: peripheral blood. CDR3 protein: CASSSPLAASSTDTQYF. The CDR3 coding sequence is TGTGCCAGCAGCTCCCCACTAGCGGCCTCTAGCACAGATACGCAGTATTTT.